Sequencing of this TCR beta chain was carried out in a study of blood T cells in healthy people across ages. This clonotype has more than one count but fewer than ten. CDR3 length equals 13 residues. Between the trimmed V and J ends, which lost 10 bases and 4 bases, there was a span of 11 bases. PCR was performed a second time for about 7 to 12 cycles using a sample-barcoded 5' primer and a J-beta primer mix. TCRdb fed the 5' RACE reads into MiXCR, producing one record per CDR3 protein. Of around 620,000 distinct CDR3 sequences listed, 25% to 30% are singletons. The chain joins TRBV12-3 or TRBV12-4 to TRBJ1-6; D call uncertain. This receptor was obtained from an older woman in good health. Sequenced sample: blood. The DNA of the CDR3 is TGTGCCACCCGCCCACAATATAATTCACCCCTCCACTTT. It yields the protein CATRPQYNSPLHF.